These T cell receptor beta chains were read from a single sample in a study of blood T cell repertoires in COVID-19. The method was immunoSEQ multiplex PCR; TCRdb's version includes in-frame clones alone and lacks a portion of them. The sample records roughly 50,000 clones, about 91% being singletons. The sample consisted of peripheral blood. Receptors were obtained from a woman aged 60-70 years with active COVID-19. CDR3s leave out the opening cysteine and the closing phenylalanine or tryptophan.

v_gene: TRBV29-1
len: 9
j_gene: TRBJ2-7
CDR3aa: SGGTGNEQY

v_gene: TRBV12-3/TRBV12-4
len: 11
j_gene: TRBJ1-2
CDR3aa: ASTRQDLNGYT

v_gene: TRBV5-1
len: 13
j_gene: TRBJ2-5
CDR3aa: ASSLVPSPGGTQY

v_gene: TRBV6-5
len: 13
j_gene: TRBJ2-1
CDR3aa: ASSHRGKTYNEQF

v_gene: TRBV6-5
len: 11
j_gene: TRBJ1-2
CDR3aa: ASSPTGFYGYT

v_gene: TRBV12-3/TRBV12-4
len: 11
j_gene: TRBJ1-1
CDR3aa: ASSLASNTEAF

v_gene: TRBV12-5
len: 14
j_gene: TRBJ1-2
CDR3aa: ASGLVNRDRRYGYT

v_gene: TRBV19
len: 14
j_gene: TRBJ1-1
CDR3aa: ASSETGGEGNTEAF

v_gene: TRBV5-5
len: 14
j_gene: TRBJ1-2
CDR3aa: ASSSNRDRDYYGYT

v_gene: TRBV6-5
len: 12
j_gene: TRBJ2-2
CDR3aa: ASRAGHNTGELF

v_gene: TRBV12-3/TRBV12-4
len: 11
j_gene: TRBJ2-7
CDR3aa: ASSLAPGYEQY

v_gene: TRBV27
len: 9
j_gene: TRBJ2-7
CDR3aa: ASGTPWEQY

v_gene: TRBV18
len: 13
j_gene: TRBJ1-3
CDR3aa: ASSLGQGSGNTIY

v_gene: TRBV6-6
len: 12
j_gene: TRBJ2-3
CDR3aa: ASSYSDLLDTQY

v_gene: TRBV15
len: 12
j_gene: TRBJ2-7
CDR3aa: ATSRGQGGGKQY

v_gene: TRBV10-3
len: 12
j_gene: TRBJ2-3
CDR3aa: ATLAGANTDTQY

v_gene: TRBV7-3
len: 14
j_gene: TRBJ2-1
CDR3aa: ASSPPWDSKDNEQF

v_gene: TRBV2
len: 16
j_gene: TRBJ2-7
CDR3aa: ASRIRDRRLAGDYEQY

v_gene: TRBV5-6
len: 12
j_gene: TRBJ2-3
CDR3aa: ASSWWTGINTQY

v_gene: TRBV4-1
len: 11
j_gene: TRBJ1-2
CDR3aa: ASSQEGAYGYT

v_gene: TRBV18
len: 12
j_gene: TRBJ1-1
CDR3aa: ASSPGQSNTEAF

v_gene: TRBV10-3
len: 13
j_gene: TRBJ2-7
CDR3aa: AISEALGGSYEQY

v_gene: TRBV5-8
len: 11
j_gene: TRBJ2-5
CDR3aa: ASSLGLRETQY

v_gene: TRBV9
len: 12
j_gene: TRBJ1-2
CDR3aa: ASSEGGVGYGYT

v_gene: TRBV7-3
len: 13
j_gene: TRBJ2-2
CDR3aa: ASSSNRADTGELF

v_gene: TRBV9
len: 12
j_gene: TRBJ1-4
CDR3aa: ASSVGGPNEKLF

v_gene: TRBV5-1
len: 11
j_gene: TRBJ1-1
CDR3aa: ASSPENGSKAF

v_gene: TRBV27
len: 12
j_gene: TRBJ2-7
CDR3aa: ASSFSSGGYEQY

v_gene: TRBV4-3
len: 17
j_gene: TRBJ2-1
CDR3aa: ASSQDLGWTSGPYNEQF

v_gene: TRBV6-5
len: 13
j_gene: TRBJ1-5
CDR3aa: ASSSTTPSNQPQH

v_gene: TRBV6-5
len: 14
j_gene: TRBJ2-6
CDR3aa: ASSYWMGAGANVLT

v_gene: TRBV9
len: 13
j_gene: TRBJ2-3
CDR3aa: ASSRTRGSTDTQY

v_gene: TRBV9
len: 12
j_gene: TRBJ2-5
CDR3aa: ASSVGTGQETQY

v_gene: TRBV7-8
len: 17
j_gene: TRBJ2-3
CDR3aa: ASSPRTSGVQASTDTQY

v_gene: TRBV7-2
len: 11
j_gene: TRBJ2-1
CDR3aa: ASRLGSNNEQF

v_gene: TRBV6-5
len: 11
j_gene: TRBJ1-1
CDR3aa: ASSSDRGTEAF

v_gene: TRBV18
len: 14
j_gene: TRBJ2-3
CDR3aa: ASSPLSGGYTDTQY

v_gene: TRBV4-1
len: 11
j_gene: TRBJ2-1
CDR3aa: ASSQVLANEQF

v_gene: TRBV5-1
len: 12
j_gene: TRBJ1-6
CDR3aa: ASRSGALGSPLH

v_gene: TRBV28
len: 13
j_gene: TRBJ2-1
CDR3aa: ASSFRTGFYNEQF